Listed below are T cell receptor beta chains from one sample, sequenced in a study of cytomegalovirus exposure and HLA in healthy donors. Measured with immunoSEQ multiplex PCR; TCRdb has only the in-frame clones, and not every one. This sample has around 90,000 clones, with about 79% found just once. Material: PBMCs. These TCRs come from a man aged 45-65 years in good health and CMV-seronegative. The CDR3 runs from the conserved cysteine through the conserved F or W. A D gene is named only where the DNA matches it firmly. A clone size is listed for some rows: how often the clone was seen (once, few, many), or a class if it is expanded.

clone size	V gene	D gene	J gene	CDR3 DNA	CDR3 protein
.	TRBV25-1	.	TRBJ1-3	TGTGCCAGCGCCGGGCCACAGGGAGGAAACACCATATATTTT	CASAGPQGGNTIYF
once	TRBV6-5	.	TRBJ2-1	TGTGCCAGCAGTTACTCGTGGGGGCAGGGTGAGCAGTTCTTC	CASSYSWGQGEQFF
.	TRBV28	.	TRBJ1-2	TGTGCCAGTCATAAACAGGGCATCTATGGCTACACCTTC	CASHKQGIYGYTF
.	TRBV6-5	TRBD2	TRBJ2-3	TGTGCCAGCAGTTGGACTCGGGGGGAAGATACGCAGTATTTT	CASSWTRGEDTQYF
.	TRBV25-1	.	TRBJ1-1	TGTGCCAGCAGTGTAGGAGGACTCACTGAAGCTTTCTTT	CASSVGGLTEAFF
once	TRBV18	.	TRBJ2-1	TGTGCCAGCTCCAGGGGAGGGGATGAGCAGTTCTTC	CASSRGGDEQFF
.	TRBV5-4	.	TRBJ2-7	TGTGCCAGCCAAGACACAGGACAGACCTACGAGCAGTACTTC	CASQDTGQTYEQYF
.	TRBV27	TRBD2	TRBJ2-7	TGTGCCAGCAGTCCCACAACTCGCGGGGGGAAAGTTTACTTC	CASSPTTRGGKVYF
.	TRBV7-2	.	TRBJ1-1	TGTGCCAGCAGCTTCAGACCCAGGGATCCCACTGAAGCTTTCTTT	CASSFRPRDPTEAFF
once	TRBV18	TRBD1	TRBJ2-2	TGTGCCAGCTCACTGCGGACAGGTTACACCGGGGAGCTGTTTTTT	CASSLRTGYTGELFF
.	TRBV19	.	TRBJ2-3	TGTGCCAGTAGTATCGGTACGGGTAGCACAGATACGCAGTATTTT	CASSIGTGSTDTQYF
.	TRBV7-9	.	TRBJ2-1	TGTGCCAGCACCCTAGGTAAAACCTCCAATGAGCAGTTCTTC	CASTLGKTSNEQFF
.	TRBV9	.	TRBJ1-4	TGTGCCAGCAGCGTAGGTCGAGGGAACTATGAAAAACTGTTTTTT	CASSVGRGNYEKLFF
few	TRBV6-1	.	TRBJ1-4	TGTGCCAGCCTGAGGGGGAATGAAAAACTGTTTTTT	CASLRGNEKLFF
.	TRBV5-4	TRBD1	TRBJ2-7	TGTGCCAGCAGCGCCCTACAGGGGGCGGTGGTGTACGAGCAGTACTTC	CASSALQGAVVYEQYF
.	TRBV29-1	TRBD2	TRBJ2-2	TGCAGCGTTGCGAAAGCGGGGAACCCAATCGGCGGGGAGCTGTTTTTT	CSVAKAGNPIGGELFF
.	TRBV2	TRBD1	TRBJ1-2	TGTGCCAGAGAAGGAAGACAGGGGCCCTATGGCTACACCTTC	CAREGRQGPYGYTF
once	TRBV6-5	.	TRBJ2-7	TGTGCCAGCAGTTACTCTGGGGGCCGGAGTTCCTACGAGCAGTACTTC	CASSYSGGRSSYEQYF
.	TRBV10-3	TRBD1	TRBJ1-2	TGTGCCATCAGTGGCACAGGGACAGGAGACCATGGCTACACCTTC	CAISGTGTGDHGYTF
once	TRBV5-1	.	TRBJ1-2	TGCGCCAGCAGCGATCCGGGTGGGTGGAATGGCTACACCTTC	CASSDPGGWNGYTF
.	TRBV5-4	.	TRBJ2-3	TGTGCCAGCAGCTTGGACAGGACAGATACGCAGTATTTT	CASSLDRTDTQYF
.	TRBV27	TRBD1	TRBJ1-2	TGTGCCAGCAGTTTATCGGGACAGGGAGCTGGCTACACCTTC	CASSLSGQGAGYTF